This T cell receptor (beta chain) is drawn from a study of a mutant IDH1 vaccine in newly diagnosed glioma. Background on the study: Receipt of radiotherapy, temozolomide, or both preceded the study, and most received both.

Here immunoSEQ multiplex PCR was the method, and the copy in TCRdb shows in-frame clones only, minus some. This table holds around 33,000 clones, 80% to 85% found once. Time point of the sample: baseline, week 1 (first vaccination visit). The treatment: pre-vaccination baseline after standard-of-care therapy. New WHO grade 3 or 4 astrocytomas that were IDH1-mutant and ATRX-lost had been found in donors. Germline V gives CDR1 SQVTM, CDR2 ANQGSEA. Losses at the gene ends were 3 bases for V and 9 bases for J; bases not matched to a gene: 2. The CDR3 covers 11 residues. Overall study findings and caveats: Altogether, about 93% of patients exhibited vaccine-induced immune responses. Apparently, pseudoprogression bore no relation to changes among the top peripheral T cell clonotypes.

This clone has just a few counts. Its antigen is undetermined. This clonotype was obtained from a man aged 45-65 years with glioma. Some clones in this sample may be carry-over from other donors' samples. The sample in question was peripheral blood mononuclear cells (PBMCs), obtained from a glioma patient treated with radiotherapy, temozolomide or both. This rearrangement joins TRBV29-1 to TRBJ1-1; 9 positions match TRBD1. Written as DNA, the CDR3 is TGCAGCGTTGACAACAGGGGGCAAGCTTTCTTT. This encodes CSVDNRGQAFF.